This T cell receptor (beta chain) was profiled in a study of T cell clones after liver transplantation. Study overall: Samples came pre-transplant, pre-randomization before withdrawal, and post-randomization after withdrawal ended. Study findings and constraints: In 5 of 8 subjects, circulating graft-donor-reactive CD4 TCRbeta sequences fell significantly after transplant. Low donor cell numbers restricted donor-reactive repertoire measurement in two subjects.

This CDR3 is built from 15 residues. V lost 0 bases and J lost 7, with 12 bases in between. CDR1 LGHNA and CDR2 YNFKEQ come from the germline V gene. The repertoire was sequenced with immunoSEQ multiplex PCR; TCRdb's copy has only in-frame clones and lacks some. This repertoire shows 85,000 to 130,000 clones, approximately 85% found once; its top ten account for roughly 0.9%. As concerns this clone: Its antigen is currently unknown.

The input for sequencing was CD4+ T cells from blood, taken before liver transplant. The source of this sequence is a human donor who received a liver transplant. The chain recombines TRBV4-2 with TRBJ1-4; maybe TRBD1 (5 bases). The CDR3 loop is CASSQDLGASEKLFF. As DNA, the CDR3 is TGTGCCAGCAGCCAAGATCTAGGGGCGAGTGAAAAACTGTTTTTT.